This T cell receptor beta chain originates from a study of cytomegalovirus exposure and HLA in healthy donors. Study-level background: The roughly 110 validation repertoires matched the approximately 700 first-cohort repertoires in platform, a later analysis reported.

Whole-study results and caveats: Three of the chains that were CMV-associated were confirmed in vitro to be specific for CMV antigens. Altogether, 170 or so TCR beta chains were recorded as cytomegalovirus-associated.

Libraries were prepared by immunoSEQ multiplex PCR; TCRdb keeps only in-frame clonotypes and omits some of them. The data show around 100,000 clones, with around 96% seen just once and 0.89% held by the top ten. Deletions cut 0 bases from V and 3 bases from J, with 9 bases between. This CDR3 contains 14 residues. Germline CDR1 is SGHVS and CDR2 is FNYEAQ. A single count supports this clone. The antigen remains unidentified. The chain recombines TRBV7-6 with TRBJ2-7; a possible D gene is TRBD2 (6 bases). The sequenced sample was PBMCs. This receptor was identified in a woman between 18 and 29 years old in good health and CMV-seronegative. In DNA, the CDR3 is TGTGCCAGCAGCTTAGCGGGGGAGGACTACGAGCAGTACTTC. This gives the protein CASSLAGEDYEQYF. The variable domain in full, completed from reference TRBV7-6 and TRBJ2-7, reads GAGVSQSPRYKVTKRGQDVALRCDPISGHVSLYWYRQALGQGPEFLTYFNYEAQQDKSGLPNDRFSAERPEGSISTLTIQRTEQRDSAMYRCASSLAGEDYEQYFGPGTRLTVT.